This T cell receptor beta chain derives from a study of T cell responses to AZD1222 COVID-19 vaccine. Repertoires were generated with immunoSEQ multiplex PCR, while TCRdb's copy carries only in-frame clones and drops some. The sample has roughly 110,000 clones, around 91% seen once. General study findings and limits: The sample set comprised mostly white British donors with more females, and clonal diversity was possibly underestimated.

There are 15 residues in the CDR3. The V gene end was trimmed by 5 bases and the J gene end by 4 bases; junction bases not matched to a gene: 8. Germline values: CDR1 SGHTA, CDR2 FQGTGA. Of note for this clone: What it recognizes is unknown.

The sequencing used peripheral blood, collected on day 0 of AZD1222 vaccination. J is TRBJ2-5 and V is TRBV7-3, with TRBD1 identical over 9 bases. This TCR derives from an adult in good health. CDR3 residues: CASSIGTGRRETQYF. CDR3 nucleotides: TGTGCCAGCAGCATCGGGACAGGGAGACGAGAGACCCAGTACTTC.